The 8 T cell receptor beta chains below all came from one sample that was sequenced in a study of beta chain features in type 1 diabetes. Expressed TCRB transcripts were sequenced because the entire RNA isolate underwent reverse transcription. TCRdb's table, derived via immunoSEQ multiplex PCR, lists solely in-frame clones and lacks some. Here the sample spans about 160,000 clones, 7% to 10% being singletons. The sample was central memory CD4+ T cells from blood. The origin of the receptors is a woman aged 18-29 years in good health.

This chain connects TRBV30 to TRBJ2-3; no definite D call. Germline CDR1 reads GTSNPN; CDR2 reads SVGIG (reference sequence). The V end was cut by 6 bases, the J end by 4 bases, with 14 bases between. The CDR3 loop spans 13 amino acids. The CDR3 here is CACTHGGSDTQYF. The CDR3 DNA reads TGTGCCTGCACCCACGGCGGCTCAGATACGCAGTATTTT.

This clone came up a few times. The genes are TRBV7-2 and TRBJ2-7; unclear D gene. CDR1 SGHTA and CDR2 FQGNSA come from the germline V gene. Trimming cost V 4 bases and J 2 bases, with 12 bases left between them. The CDR3 is made up of 14 amino acids. The CDR3 loop is CASSWSGTTYEQYF. In DNA form, the CDR3 reads TGTGCCAGCAGCTGGTCAGGTACCACCTACGAGCAGTACTTC.

This clone appeared a few times. V gene TRBV5-6 combines with J gene TRBJ2-7, with TRBD2 matching 10 bases. The CDR3 length is 15 residues. Germline CDR1 SGHDT, CDR2 YYEEEE. The junction had 7 bases not matched to a gene; V was cut back by 5 bases and J by 2 bases. CDR3 sequence reads: CASRFGLAETYEQYF. In DNA, the CDR3 is TGTGCCAGCAGATTTGGACTAGCGGAAACCTACGAGCAGTACTTC.

The chain is built from TRBV20-1 and TRBJ1-5; D uncertain. The germline gives CDR1 DFQATT, CDR2 SNEGSKA (reference sequence). This CDR3 spans 8 amino acids. The CDR3 loop is CLDQPQHF. The CDR3 bases are TGCCTCGATCAGCCCCAGCATTTT.

A few counts support this clone. This rearrangement joins TRBV18 to TRBJ1-3; 10 bases agree with TRBD1. Trimming removed 5 bases from V and 6 bases from J; junction bases left unmatched: 7. The CDR3 totals 15 residues. Germline CDR1 is KGHSH and CDR2 is LQKENI. For the CDR3, the DNA is TGTGCCAGCTCAAGGACCGGGACAGGGGAAAACACCATATATTTT. It codes for CASSRTGTGENTIYF.

This clone appeared a few times. V gene TRBV2 combines with J gene TRBJ2-1, with a tentative D call TRBD2 (6 bases). The germline V gene encodes CDR1 SNHLY and CDR2 FYNNEI. V lost 8 bases to trimming and J lost 0 bases, with 11 bases between them. CDR3 size: 14 residues. The chain's CDR3 is CASRGTSSYNEQFF. The CDR3 DNA reads as TGTGCCAGCCGCGGGACGAGCTCCTACAATGAGCAGTTCTTC.

This clone was picked up a small number of times. The chain employs TRBV7-8 and TRBJ2-7, with TRBD1 matching over 7 bases. This CDR3 spans 17 amino acids. Per germline, CDR1 SGHVS and CDR2 FQNEAQ. V lost 5 bases and J lost 2; bases outside the gene matches: 15. This CDR3 is CASSGPRTGDFTYEQYF. The CDR3 nucleotides are TGTGCCAGCAGCGGACCTCGGACAGGTGACTTTACCTACGAGCAGTACTTC.

A few counts support this clone. The chain carries TRBV5-1 and TRBJ1-1; no clear D gene. Germline assignment: CDR1 SGHRS and CDR2 YFSETQ. This CDR3 is built from 14 residues. Trimming took 1 base from V and 2 from J, leaving 9 bases between them. The CDR3 loop is CASSLSSLNTEAFF. Here the CDR3 DNA reads TGCGCCAGCAGCTTGTCCTCTCTAAACACTGAAGCTTTCTTT.